Listed here are 20 T cell receptor beta chains from one sample, sequenced in a study of blood T cell repertoires in COVID-19. Only in-frame clones appear in the TCRdb table, and some are missing; sequencing was by immunoSEQ multiplex PCR. The sample shows roughly 150,000 clones, roughly 80% of them seen only once. The sample taken for sequencing was peripheral blood. These receptors all come from a man aged 55-75 years who had recovered from COVID-19.

The chain carries TRBV4-1 and TRBJ2-2, with a weak D call TRBD1 (6 bases). V gave up 4 bases and J gave up 3 bases, with 18 bases separating them. In germline, CDR1 is MGHRA, CDR2 YSYEKL. This CDR3 is 17 amino acids long. The CDR3 is CASSPFSQGVYTGELFF. In nucleotides, the CDR3 is TGCGCCAGCAGCCCTTTTTCACAGGGCGTGTACACCGGGGAGCTGTTTTTT.

The chain uses TRBV10-3 and TRBJ2-1, with D tentatively TRBD2 (6 bases). V shed 8 bases and J shed 0 bases, with 8 bases lying between them. The CDR3 extends over 13 amino acids. The V gene's germline CDR1 is ENHRY and CDR2 SYGVKD. Here the CDR3 DNA reads TGTGCCATCTCGGAGGGCTCCTACAATGAGCAGTTCTTC. Its protein is CAISEGSYNEQFF.

The rearrangement uses TRBV19 and TRBJ2-7; D is uncertain. This CDR3 comprises 11 residues. Between the trimmed V and J ends, which lost 5 bases and 3 bases, there was a span of 5 bases. Germline V lookup: CDR1 LNHDA, CDR2 SQIVND (reference sequence). This CDR3 is CASSADYEQYF. The CDR3 bases are TGTGCCAGTAGTGCGGACTACGAGCAGTACTTC.

The V gene is TRBV19, the J gene TRBJ2-3, with 7 bases matching TRBD1. CDR3 length: 15 residues. CDR1 and CDR2 (germline): LNHDA, SQIVND (reference sequence). Losses at the gene ends were 3 bases for V and 4 bases for J; bases not matched to a gene: 7. The CDR3 spells CASSMRTGVADTQYF. CDR3 nucleotides: TGTGCCAGTAGTATGAGGACAGGTGTAGCAGATACGCAGTATTTT.

This chain joins TRBV11-3 and TRBJ1-1; no clear D. Germline V gene lookup returns CDR1 SGHNT and CDR2 YENEEA. The CDR3 runs 13 residues. Trimming cost V 2 bases and J 5 bases, with 9 bases left between them. The DNA of the CDR3 is TGTGCCAGCAGCTTAAATCCAATGACTGAAGCTTTCTTT. Protein sequence: CASSLNPMTEAFF.

The sample holds a few counts of this clone. The rearrangement joins TRBV28 to TRBJ2-7, with 11 bases identical to TRBD2. V lost 7 bases to trimming and J lost 5 bases; unmatched junction nucleotides: 19. The germline V gene has CDR1 MDHEN and CDR2 SYDVKM. This CDR3 comprises 18 residues. CDR3 protein: CASTPILAGVSRGHEQYF. CDR3 nucleotides: TGTGCCAGCACCCCTATACTAGCGGGAGTGAGCCGAGGACACGAGCAGTACTTC.

The chain couples TRBV5-6 to TRBJ2-3; D may be TRBD1 (5 bases). V was shortened by 6 bases and J by 0 bases, with 14 bases between the two germline ends. CDR1 is SGHDT, CDR2 YYEEEE, per germline. The CDR3 is 15 residues long. The CDR3 DNA is TGTGCCAGCACTTCCCCGACAGCTAGCACAGATACGCAGTATTTT. Protein: CASTSPTASTDTQYF.

This clone was seen a single time. V is TRBV18 and J is TRBJ2-1; the D gene is possibly TRBD2 (6 bases). V was pared by 9 bases and J by 9 bases, with 24 bases between. The CDR3 is 15 residues long. Per the germline V gene, CDR1 is KGHSH and CDR2 is LQKENI. Written as DNA, the CDR3 is TGTGCCAGTTCCCGAGACCCGGGAGAGTTCGTTGAGCAGTTCTTC. Encoded protein: CASSRDPGEFVEQFF.

The chain is built from TRBV24-1 and TRBJ1-2; possible D gene TRBD1, 5 bases. From germline, CDR1 is KGHDR and CDR2 SFDVKD. Trimming took 9 bases from V and 0 from J, leaving 10 bases between them. The CDR3 sequence is 13 residues long. The CDR3 protein is CATFGGTNYGYTF. The CDR3 bases are TGTGCCACCTTCGGGGGGACTAACTATGGCTACACCTTC.

The chain has TRBV11-3 and TRBJ1-5; D is unclear. Germline V gene lookup returns CDR1 SGHNT and CDR2 YENEEA. The CDR3 consists of 12 residues. Trimming took 4 bases from V and 4 from J, leaving 5 bases between them. The CDR3 nucleotides are TGTGCCAGCAGCTGTCCTAATCAGCCCCAGCATTTT. This gives the protein CASSCPNQPQHF.

By sample share, this clone is medium-sized (0.01 to 0.1%). The CDR3 sequence: CAWRGGASNSPLHF. Written as DNA, the CDR3 is TGTGCCTGGAGGGGGGGGGCGTCGAATTCACCCCTCCACTTT. The chain recombines TRBV30 with TRBJ1-6; a weak D match, TRBD1 (6 bases). Germline V gene lookup returns CDR1 GTSNPN and CDR2 SVGIG (reference sequence). Between the trimmed V and J ends, which lost 3 bases and 7 bases, there was a span of 13 bases. There are 14 residues in the CDR3. The whole variable domain, remainder taken from reference TRBV30 and TRBJ1-6, is SQTIHQWPATLVQPVGSPLSLECTVEGTSNPNLYWYRQAAGRGLQLLFYSVGIGQISSEVPQNLSASRPQDRQFILSSKKLLLSDSGFYLCAWRGGASNSPLHFGNGTRLTVT.

The V gene is TRBV12-3 or TRBV12-4, the J gene TRBJ2-1; D gene ambiguous. V was clipped by 4 bases and J by 5 bases, with 9 bases between them. There are 13 residues in the CDR3. The DNA of the CDR3 is TGTGCCAGCAGTTCGACAAGGCACAATGAGCAGTTCTTC. It yields the protein CASSSTRHNEQFF.

The chain is built from TRBV7-2 and TRBJ2-5; perhaps TRBD1 as D (6 bases). V was trimmed by 5 bases and J by 4 bases, leaving 20 bases between them. This CDR3 spans 16 amino acids. Germline assignment: CDR1 SGHTA and CDR2 FQGNSA. The CDR3 bases are TGTGCCAGCAGCCTAGGGGGTCAGGGGAGAGGAGAGACCCAGTACTTC. Translating it yields CASSLGGQGRGETQYF.

The chain joins TRBV12-3 or TRBV12-4 to TRBJ2-1; 7 bases agree with TRBD1. This CDR3 region has 13 residues. J gave up 9 bases and V 3 bases, and 5 bases lay outside the gene matches. The CDR3 sequence is CASSLQGVGEQFF. DNA for the CDR3: TGTGCCAGCAGTTTGCAGGGGGTCGGTGAGCAGTTCTTC.

The chain recombines TRBV29-1 with TRBJ2-1; 12 nucleotides match TRBD2. Germline V lookup: CDR1 SQVTM, CDR2 ANQGSEA. V shed 4 bases and J 5 bases; nucleotides not matched to a gene: 3. The CDR3 spans 14 residues. CDR3 coding DNA: TGCAGCGTTGGGGGACTAGCGGGTGACAATGAGCAGTTCTTC. This codes for CSVGGLAGDNEQFF.

The CDR3 sequence: CASSPWDSQNTEAFF. The CDR3 DNA reads as TGTGCCAGCTCACCCTGGGACAGCCAGAACACTGAAGCTTTCTTT. This rearrangement joins TRBV18 to TRBJ1-1; 7 positions agree with TRBD1. Losses at the gene ends were 3 bases for V and 1 base for J; bases not matched to a gene: 5. This CDR3 region has 15 residues. Germline V gives CDR1 KGHSH, CDR2 LQKENI.

The CDR3 is CASSVYPGPNTGELFF. The DNA for the CDR3 is TGTGCCAGCAGCGTATATCCAGGGCCGAACACCGGGGAGCTGTTTTTT. The rearrangement uses TRBV9 and TRBJ2-2; D might be TRBD1 (5 bases). V was cut by 1 base and J by 0 bases, with 10 bases left in between. Germline loops: CDR1 SGDLS, CDR2 YYNGEE. There are 16 residues in the CDR3.

The table lists this clone with a count of one. The gene calls are TRBV5-4 and TRBJ1-1; D is unresolved. Germline V CDR1 and CDR2: SGHNT, YYREEE (reference sequence). This CDR3 is 14 amino acids long. The V gene lost 2 bases and the J gene lost 0 bases, with 8 bases spanning the gap. This chain's CDR3 is CASSFAALNTEAFF. CDR3 in DNA: TGTGCCAGCAGCTTTGCAGCGCTGAACACTGAAGCTTTCTTT.

This chain joins TRBV3-1 (or the pseudogene TRBV3-2) and TRBJ2-1; 11 bases are shared with TRBD2. This CDR3 is 15 amino acids long. The germline CDR1 and CDR2 sequences are LGHDT and YNNKEL (reference sequence). V lost 0 bases to trimming and J lost 10 bases; unmatched junction nucleotides: 5. The CDR3 DNA reads TGTGCCAGCAGCCAAGATGTATCTAGCGGGAGGGAGCAGTTCTTC. Translated, it gives CASSQDVSSGREQFF.

This chain links TRBV18 with TRBJ1-1; tentative D call: TRBD1 (6 bases). V shed 0 bases and J shed 1 base, with 9 bases lying between them. The germline CDR1 and CDR2 sequences are KGHSH and LQKENI. The CDR3 contains 15 residues. CDR3 in amino acids: CASSPPQDRNTEAFF. The CDR3 region has the DNA TGTGCCAGCTCACCACCGCAGGACAGGAACACTGAAGCTTTCTTT.